What follows are 4 T cell receptor beta chains derived from one specimen sequenced in a study of cytomegalovirus exposure and HLA in healthy donors (dated by TCRdb to about 2017). Library preparation was by the immunoSEQ multiplex PCR assay. For the multiplex PCR, a mixture combining 60 forward primers for TCR Vbeta segments and 13 reverse primers for TCR Jbeta segments was used. TCRdb holds this immuneACCESS table with in-frame rearrangements only. Some clones are missing; in checked studies, unresolved V genes explain under half, and the rest has no known cause. The table kept for this sample lists some 150,000 clones. The ten largest clones capture 0.65% to 0.9% of the sample. Sequenced input: PBMCs. Receptors were obtained from a woman aged 18-35 years in good health and CMV-seropositive.

This chain joins TRBV4-1 and TRBJ1-2; 7 bases fit TRBD1. Germline V gene data show CDR1 as MGHRA and CDR2 as YSYEKL. The CDR3 extends over 17 amino acids. V lost 0 bases to trimming and J lost 4 bases; unmatched junction nucleotides: 11. CDR3 protein: CASSQDRGTAVSYGYTF. As DNA, the CDR3 is TGCGCCAGCAGCCAAGATCGAGGGACAGCTGTCTCCTATGGCTACACCTTC.

The gene calls are TRBV14 and TRBJ1-2, with no clear D. Trimming shortened V by 1 base and J by 7 bases, and 10 bases separated the two germline ends. The CDR3 runs to 13 residues. Germline CDR1 is SGHDN and CDR2 is FVKESK. CDR3 coding DNA: TGTGCCAGCAGCCAAGCGGGGTATGGTGGCTACACCTTC. Translated, it gives CASSQAGYGGYTF.

CDR3 sequence (DNA): TGTGCCAGCAGGGGGGACAGGGCCTATGGCTACACCTTC. This encodes CASRGDRAYGYTF. The chain combines TRBV27 with TRBJ1-2, with 9 bases aligning to TRBD1. V shed 6 bases and J 4 bases; nucleotides not matched to a gene: 3. Germline values: CDR1 MNHEY, CDR2 SMNVEV (reference sequence). The CDR3 sequence is 13 residues long.

The chain joins TRBV6-1 to TRBJ2-5, with TRBD2 matching over 8 bases. J gave up 5 bases and V 4 bases, and 3 bases lay outside the gene matches. CDR3 length equals 13 residues. Germline CDR1 reads MNHNS; CDR2 reads SASEGT. CDR3 in DNA: TGTGCCAGCAGTGGGACTAGCCGGGAGACCCAGTACTTC. It is translated as CASSGTSRETQYF.